These 26 T cell receptor beta chains originate from one sample sequenced in a study of human T cells and chemical hapten exposure (dated by TCRdb to 2020 to 2022). Library preparation used RACE. These reads were obtained on a NextSeq 500. The public reads were quality trimmed at Q25 with fastp and then assembled into clones with MiXCR by TCRdb, keeping productive beta chains. Rows are unified per CDR3 protein, each entry keeping the most common DNA and genes. Here the sample has around 380,000 distinct CDR3 sequences; 4% to 5.5% occur a single time. The ten largest clones take up approximately 2.1% of the sample. The time point label, read with the paper, signifies: patch test 1, 2 weeks after DPC sensitization. Explained via the paper, the treatment or condition label denotes: therapeutic diphenylcyclopropenone sensitization with weekly scalp DPC. Sequenced material: whole blood, taken in connection with sensitization to the hapten diphenylcyclopropenone (DPC). Every receptor here comes from a woman aged 50 to 60 with alopecia areata. Some clones in this sample may be carry-over from other donors' samples.

In its sample, this clonotype was seen a few times. The chain joins TRBV7-7 to TRBJ2-2; either TRBD1 or TRBD2 may supply D (7 bases each). Germline CDR1 and CDR2: SSHAT and FNYEAQ (reference sequence). The CDR3 length is 16 residues. V was shortened by 5 bases and J by 4 bases, with 17 bases between the two germline ends. The CDR3 region has the DNA TGTGCCAGCAGCCCAGGGGGGGGGCTCGGCACCGGGGAGCTGTTTTTT. Translation gives CASSPGGGLGTGELFF.

Ten or more counts support this clonotype. The J gene is TRBJ1-2, the V gene TRBV12-3 or TRBV12-4, with D possibly being TRBD1 (5 bases). This CDR3 spans 16 amino acids. V gave up 4 bases and J gave up 2 bases, with 17 bases separating them. The CDR3 region is CASSSQQDGKNYGYTF. The CDR3 DNA sequence: TGTGCCAGCAGTTCCCAACAGGACGGAAAGAACTATGGCTACACCTTC.

This clonotype occurred many times. The rearrangement uses TRBV5-1 and TRBJ2-4; D remains ambiguous. Per germline, CDR1 SGHRS and CDR2 YFSETQ. The germline V and J ends were trimmed by 4 bases and 3 bases, with 20 bases remaining between them. The CDR3 has 17 amino acids. The DNA for the CDR3 is TGCGCCAGCAGCCCGACGACTGGTTCCCTAGTCAAAAACATTCAGTACTTC. It yields the protein CASSPTTGSLVKNIQYF.

This clonotype was seen repeatedly, ten times or more. The chain combines TRBV7-8 with TRBJ2-1; 9 nucleotides align to TRBD2. The germline CDR1 and CDR2 sequences are SGHVS and FQNEAQ. The CDR3 has 17 amino acids. V was clipped by 0 bases and J by 8 bases; unmatched bases: 11. The CDR3 reads CASSLARVAGDRDEQFF. CDR3 DNA: TGTGCCAGCAGCTTAGCGCGGGTAGCGGGAGATCGCGATGAGCAGTTCTTC.

The sample holds many counts of this clonotype. This chain connects TRBV10-3 to TRBJ2-3, with 9 bases aligning to TRBD1. Germline lookup yields CDR1 ENHRY and CDR2 SYGVKD. V lost 10 bases and J lost 0; bases outside the gene matches: 11. CDR3 length: 16 residues. The CDR3 here is CATYRGQGWSTDTQYF. In DNA form, the CDR3 reads TGTGCCACATACCGGGGACAGGGATGGAGCACAGATACGCAGTATTTT.

At least ten counts were recorded for this clonotype. The genes are TRBV5-8 and TRBJ1-5, with D maybe TRBD1 (6 bases). Germline V gene data show CDR1 as SGHTS and CDR2 as YDEGEE. The CDR3 totals 17 residues. The V and J ends lost 1 base and 6 bases respectively, with 20 bases between them. The CDR3 spells CASSLLVKGGYGQPQHF. CDR3 coding DNA: TGTGCCAGCAGCTTGTTGGTTAAGGGGGGCTATGGTCAGCCCCAGCATTTT.

This clonotype was detected many times. This sequence joins TRBV24-1 and TRBJ1-1; D call uncertain. The CDR3 totals 12 residues. Germline V CDR1 and CDR2: KGHDR, SFDVKD. V was shortened by 5 bases and J by 1 base, with 4 bases between the two germline ends. CDR3 loop: CATSASNTEAFF. CDR3 bases: TGTGCCACCAGTGCATCGAACACTGAAGCTTTCTTT.

J is TRBJ1-4 and V is TRBV6-1; D unresolved. The CDR3 has 14 amino acids. V was cut by 7 bases and J by 8 bases, with 17 bases left in between. Germline V gene lookup returns CDR1 MNHNS and CDR2 SASEGT. CDR3 sequence reads: CASTPVGLREKLFF. The CDR3 bases are TGTGCCAGCACCCCCGTAGGGCTGAGGGAAAAACTGTTTTTT.

Turning to this clonotype: Being one base from a much bigger clone, this may be a read error. Lacking the conserved final phenylalanine or tryptophan, this CDR3 likely reflects a read error. The chain has TRBV7-8 and TRBJ1-1; D is undetermined. The V and J ends lost 5 bases and 4 bases respectively, with 8 bases between them. Germline values: CDR1 SGHVS, CDR2 FQNEAQ. This CDR3 is 12 amino acids long. The chain's CDR3 is CASSHRGTEAFL. As DNA, the CDR3 is TGTGCCAGCAGCCACCGGGGCACTGAAGCTTTCCTT.

This clonotype was picked up many times. The chain employs TRBV29-1 and TRBJ2-1; TRBD2 matches at 15 bases. V shed 4 bases, J shed 9 bases, and the junction held 1 base outside the gene matches. This CDR3 comprises 13 residues. Germline loops: CDR1 SQVTM, CDR2 ANQGSEA. In DNA, the CDR3 is TGCAGCGTTGGGACTAGCGGGAGGGTTGAGCAGTTCTTC. Translated: CSVGTSGRVEQFF.

This clonotype was seen a few times. J is TRBJ1-2 and V is TRBV16; D not certain. This CDR3 has 16 residues. Germline CDR1 is KGHSY and CDR2 is FQNENV. V lost 4 bases and J lost 5, with 20 bases in between. The CDR3 region has the DNA TGTGCCAGCAGCCCTCTCGGCAGACCTATAGAATATGGCTACACCTTC. Translating it yields CASSPLGRPIEYGYTF.

This clonotype was seen repeatedly, ten times or more. This CDR3 reads CASSQDLSGSYNEQFF. The CDR3 DNA is TGCGCCAGCAGCCAAGATTTGAGCGGTTCCTACAATGAGCAGTTCTTC. The rearrangement links TRBV4-1 to TRBJ2-1, with a weak D call TRBD2 (5 bases). Trimming took off 0 bases at V and 1 base at J, with 10 bases between the two ends. Germline V CDR1 and CDR2: MGHRA, YSYEKL. The CDR3 has 16 amino acids.

In its sample, this clonotype was seen many times. The CDR3 nucleotides read TGCAGTGCCCGAAACCGGGACAGGGGATACAATGAGCAGTTCTTC. Amino acids: CSARNRDRGYNEQFF. The chain links TRBV20-1 to TRBJ2-1, with TRBD1 identical over 10 bases. CDR3 length equals 15 residues. Per germline, CDR1 DFQATT and CDR2 SNEGSKA (reference sequence). V dropped 6 bases and J dropped 4; count of bases not matched to a gene: 9.

In this sample, this clonotype turned up many times. The chain carries TRBV20-1 and TRBJ2-1, with 10 positions matching TRBD2. The CDR3 totals 14 residues. Germline CDR1 DFQATT, CDR2 SNEGSKA (reference sequence). V lost 3 bases to trimming and J lost 5 bases; unmatched junction nucleotides: 4. CDR3 sequence (DNA): TGCAGTGCTAGGTCACTAGCGGGAAACAATGAGCAGTTCTTC. Its protein product is CSARSLAGNNEQFF.

This chain joins TRBV12-3 or TRBV12-4 and TRBJ1-4; no reliable D call. The V and J ends lost 3 bases and 7 bases respectively, with 12 bases between them. The CDR3 extends over 14 amino acids. The CDR3 nucleotides are TGTGCCAGCAGTTTTCCCACACACCGTGAAAAACTGTTTTTT. It yields the protein CASSFPTHREKLFF.

This clonotype was recorded at least ten times. This sequence joins TRBV6-1 and TRBJ2-2; D ambiguous. The length of the CDR3 is 13 residues. V was pared by 4 bases and J by 5 bases, with 8 bases between. CDR1 is MNHNS and CDR2 is SASEGT in the germline V gene. The DNA for the CDR3 is TGTGCCAGCAGTGTGGGGATAACCGGGGAGCTGTTTTTT. Translating it yields CASSVGITGELFF.

Many counts were recorded for this clonotype. J is TRBJ2-1 and V is TRBV3-1; D not certain. In germline, CDR1 is LGHDT, CDR2 YNNKEL (reference sequence). V lost 2 bases to trimming and J lost 7 bases, with 15 bases between them. This CDR3 has 15 amino acids. This CDR3 reads CASSQSSRLLNEQFF. CDR3 in DNA: TGTGCCAGCAGCCAAAGCTCGAGGCTTTTGAATGAGCAGTTCTTC.

V usage is TRBV10-3 and J usage is TRBJ2-6; D unclear. This CDR3 region has 16 residues. Germline V gene lookup returns CDR1 ENHRY and CDR2 SYGVKD. V gave up 7 bases and J gave up 1 base, with 14 bases separating them. CDR3 sequence reads: CAITPGGMSGANVLTF. The CDR3 DNA reads TGTGCCATCACCCCCGGCGGCATGTCTGGGGCCAACGTCCTGACTTTC.

The chain recombines TRBV6-6 with TRBJ2-2; TRBD2 matches at 8 bases. Per germline, CDR1 MNHNY and CDR2 SVGAGI (reference sequence). With V trimmed by 2 bases and J by 2 bases, 4 bases remained unmatched. CDR3 length equals 16 residues. The CDR3 loop reads CASSYARGGNTGELFF. For the CDR3, the DNA is TGTGCCAGCAGTTACGCACGGGGGGGAAACACCGGGGAGCTGTTTTTT.

At least ten counts were recorded for this clonotype. The V gene is TRBV20-1, the J gene TRBJ2-3, with a tentative D call TRBD1 (6 bases). The ends were cut back, 3 bases at V and 3 bases at J, with 16 bases in the middle. CDR1 is DFQATT, CDR2 SNEGSKA, per germline (reference sequence). The CDR3 loop spans 15 amino acids. The CDR3 region is CSARAQGLQTDTQYF. The CDR3 DNA sequence: TGCAGTGCTAGGGCACAGGGTCTTCAGACAGATACGCAGTATTTT.

This clonotype occurred many times. This chain links TRBV12-3 or TRBV12-4 with TRBJ2-7; 8 bases map to TRBD1. The CDR3 is 14 residues long. Trimming at V came to 5 bases and at J to 5 bases, leaving 8 bases not matched to a gene. The CDR3 loop reads CASSLPQGANEQYF. CDR3 coding DNA: TGTGCCAGCAGTCTCCCTCAGGGGGCCAACGAGCAGTACTTC.

In this sample, this clonotype turned up many times. The chain employs TRBV4-2 and TRBJ2-7; no reliable D call. CDR1 is LGHNA and CDR2 is YNFKEQ in the germline V gene. The CDR3 loop spans 16 amino acids. With 0 bases removed from V and 6 bases from J, the gap between germline ends came to 18 bases. CDR3 sequence (DNA): TGTGCCAGCAGCCAAGACCTACGTGGGCCGAACCCCGAGCAGTACTTC. Translated: CASSQDLRGPNPEQYF.

This clonotype has a count of ten or more. V usage is TRBV20-1 and J usage is TRBJ2-1; D possibly corresponds to TRBD2 (6 bases). Germline V gene sequence: CDR1 DFQATT, CDR2 SNEGSKA (reference sequence). The V end lost 5 bases, the J end lost 7 bases, and 18 bases lay between the germline ends. This CDR3 has 14 residues. The CDR3 here is CSAPREGSGNEQFF. The CDR3 DNA follows: TGCAGTGCTCCCCGTGAAGGGAGCGGGAATGAGCAGTTCTTC.

This clonotype was recorded only once. This could be a read error, since a much larger clone is one nucleotide away. This chain joins TRBV25-1 and TRBJ2-7, with D perhaps being TRBD1 or TRBD2 (6 bases each). The germline CDR1 and CDR2 sequences are MGHDK and SYGVNS. The CDR3 is 12 residues long. CDR3 protein: CAGGDKAYELYF. CDR3 in DNA: TGTGCCGGCGGGGACAAGGCCTACGAGCTGTACTTC.

The chain combines TRBV27 with TRBJ1-2, with D possibly TRBD1 on 5 matching bases. The CDR3 length is 17 residues. V lost 8 bases and J 4 bases, leaving 26 bases between the germline ends. Germline V gene data show CDR1 as MNHEY and CDR2 as SMNVEV (reference sequence). CDR3 sequence (DNA): TGTGCCAGCGCTTCTCCTGAGGGCAGGGCGTCCAGCTATGGCTACACCTTC. Encoded protein: CASASPEGRASSYGYTF.

This clonotype was seen ten or more times. The V call is TRBV7-9, the J call TRBJ1-6, with 7 bases lining up with TRBD1. CDR1 is SEHNR and CDR2 is FQNEAQ in the germline V gene (reference sequence). With V trimmed by 4 bases and J by 9 bases, 9 bases remained unmatched. The CDR3 extends over 15 amino acids. DNA of the CDR3: TGTGCCAGCAGCTCTCCCCAGGGGGTTTTTTCACCCCTCCACTTT. Amino acids: CASSSPQGVFSPLHF.